Listed below are T cell receptor beta chains from one sample, sequenced in a study of blood T cell repertoires in COVID-19. The table came from immunoSEQ multiplex PCR; TCRdb's copy has only in-frame clones and leaves some out. The data contain roughly 130,000 clones, roughly nine tenths of them singletons. The specimen was peripheral blood. Receptors originate from a man aged 55 to 70 with COVID-19, enrolled during active disease. Both conserved end residues are part of each CDR3. A D gene is named only where the DNA matches it firmly.

v_gene	j_gene	d_gene	CDR3nt	CDR3aa
TRBV2	TRBJ2-5	NA	TGTGCCAGCCGGGGACTCGTTAATCAAGAGACCCAGTACTTC	CASRGLVNQETQYF
TRBV27	TRBJ1-1	NA	TGTGCCAGCAGTTCGGTGAACACTGAAGCTTTCTTT	CASSSVNTEAFF
TRBV19	TRBJ1-5	NA	TGTGCCAGTAGTCCTAAACAGAGCAATCAGCCCCAGCATTTT	CASSPKQSNQPQHF
TRBV2	TRBJ2-3	TRBD2	TGTGCCAGCAGTGACGGGACTAGCGGAGATACGCAGTATTTT	CASSDGTSGDTQYF
TRBV6-5	TRBJ1-1	NA	TGTGCCAGCAGTTACTCACGGCGGTGGGACACTGAAGCTTTCTTT	CASSYSRRWDTEAFF
TRBV7-2	TRBJ2-1	TRBD2	TGTGCCAGCAGCAGTAGCGGGAGCACCGAGCAGTTCTTC	CASSSSGSTEQFF
TRBV5-1	TRBJ1-4	NA	TGCGCCAGCAGCTTGGCCTCAGGGACTAATGAAAAACTGTTTTTT	CASSLASGTNEKLFF
TRBV5-1	TRBJ2-2	NA	TGCGCCAGCAGCTACAGCCCCGGGACATTGAACACCGGGGAGCTGTTTTTT	CASSYSPGTLNTGELFF
TRBV19	TRBJ1-3	NA	TGTGCCAGTAGTATAAGTCTAGGGGATGGAAACACCATATATTTT	CASSISLGDGNTIYF
TRBV24-1	TRBJ2-1	NA	TGTGCCACCAGTGAACCGACAGGAAAAGGGTACAATGAGCAGTTCTTC	CATSEPTGKGYNEQFF
TRBV6-5	TRBJ1-1	NA	TGTGCCAGCAGCCGGACAGAACCTGGGTACACTGAAGCTTTCTTT	CASSRTEPGYTEAFF
TRBV5-6	TRBJ1-3	TRBD1	TGTGCCAGCAGCTCCCGGGACAGGGCTTCTGGAAACACCATATATTTT	CASSSRDRASGNTIYF
TRBV29-1	TRBJ2-1	NA	TGCAGCGTTATCGCTAGGGGTGGGGTTGAGCAGTTCTTC	CSVIARGGVEQFF
TRBV11-2	TRBJ1-1	NA	TGTGCCAGCAGCTTAAATCTGCAGGCTTTCTTT	CASSLNLQAFF
TRBV15	TRBJ1-1	TRBD1	TGTGCCACCTCGGACAGGGTAGGCACTGAAGCTTTCTTT	CATSDRVGTEAFF
TRBV27	TRBJ2-7	TRBD1	TGTGCCAGTAGACAGGGGCTAAGGGAGCAGTACTTC	CASRQGLREQYF
TRBV5-1	TRBJ2-1	NA	TGCGCCAGCAGAGCTAGCGCATCCTACAATGAGCAGTTCTTC	CASRASASYNEQFF